This T cell receptor (beta chain) was documented in a study of blood T cell repertoires in COVID-19. Looked up from germline, CDR1 is SGHKS and CDR2 is YYEKEE (reference sequence). The V end was cut by 2 bases, the J end by 5 bases, with 13 bases between. This CDR3 is 14 amino acids long. TCRdb keeps only in-frame clones here, not all; method: immunoSEQ multiplex PCR. The sample has 200,000 or so clones; about 87% are singletons. Adults between roughly 18 and 95 years of age took part from approximately 24 US areas. The sample comprised PBMCs or T cells enriched from blood (not recorded which). The sequence came from a woman in her thirties who had recovered from COVID-19. The genes are TRBV5-5 and TRBJ2-5, with a tentative D call TRBD2 (5 bases). CDR3 in DNA: TGTGCCAGCAGCTTTCTGGCAGGCGGGGAGACCCAGTACTTC. Amino acid sequence: CASSFLAGGETQYF.